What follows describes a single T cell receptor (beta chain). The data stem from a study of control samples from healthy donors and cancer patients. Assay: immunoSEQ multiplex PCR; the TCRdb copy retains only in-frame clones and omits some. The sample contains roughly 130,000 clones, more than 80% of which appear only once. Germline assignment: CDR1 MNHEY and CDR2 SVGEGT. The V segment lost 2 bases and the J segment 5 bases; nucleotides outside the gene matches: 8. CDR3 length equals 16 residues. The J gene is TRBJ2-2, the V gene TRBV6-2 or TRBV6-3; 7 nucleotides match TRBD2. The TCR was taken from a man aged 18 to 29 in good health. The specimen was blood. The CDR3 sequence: CASSYAPSGATGELFF. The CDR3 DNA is TGTGCCAGCAGTTACGCCCCTAGCGGAGCAACCGGGGAGCTGTTTTTT.